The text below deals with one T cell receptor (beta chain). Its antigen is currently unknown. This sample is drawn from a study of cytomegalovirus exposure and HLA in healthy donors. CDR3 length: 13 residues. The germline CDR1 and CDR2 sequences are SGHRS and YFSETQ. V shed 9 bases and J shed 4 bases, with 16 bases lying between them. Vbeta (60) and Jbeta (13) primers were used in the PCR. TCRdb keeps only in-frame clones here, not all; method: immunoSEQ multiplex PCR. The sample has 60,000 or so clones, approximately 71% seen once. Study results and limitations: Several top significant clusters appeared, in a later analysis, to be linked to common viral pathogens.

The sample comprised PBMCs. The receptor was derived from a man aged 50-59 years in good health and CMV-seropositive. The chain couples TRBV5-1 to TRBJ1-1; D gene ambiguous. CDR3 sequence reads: CATELDYGTEAFF. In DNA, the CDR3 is TGCGCCACCGAGTTAGATTACGGCACTGAAGCTTTCTTT.